Presented here are 27 T cell receptor beta chains from one specimen sequenced in a study of T cell repertoires in cytomegalovirus infection. Using its own MiXCR run on the reads, TCRdb lists one record per CDR3 protein. The repertoire holds over 250,000 distinct CDR3 sequences, with approximately 22% as singletons. Their antigen targets remain unknown. This sample comprised cultured PBMCs, obtained from culture after CMV antigen stimulation. Source of these receptors: a human donor in good health (CMV status not recorded). Some clones in this sample may be carry-over from other donors' samples.

This clonotype was seen ten or more times. This sequence joins TRBV7-2 and TRBJ2-3, with 14 bases aligning to TRBD2. The length of the CDR3 is 19 residues. CDR1 and CDR2 from the germline V gene are SGHTA and FQGNSA. Losses at the gene ends were 4 bases for V and 4 bases for J; bases not matched to a gene: 13. In DNA form, the CDR3 reads TGTGCCAGCAGCTACCCCCCGGGACTAGCGGGAGTAGGTTCAGATACGCAGTATTTT. Its protein is CASSYPPGLAGVGSDTQYF.

V usage is TRBV5-6 and J usage is TRBJ1-3; D is perhaps TRBD1 (6 bases). Trimming shortened V by 2 bases and J by 4 bases, and 10 bases separated the two germline ends. Germline values: CDR1 SGHDT, CDR2 YYEEEE. This CDR3 is 14 amino acids long. CDR3 amino acids: CASSFLGAGNTIYF. The CDR3 nucleotides read TGTGCCAGCAGCTTTTTGGGGGCCGGAAACACCATATATTTT.

This clonotype has only a few counts. V usage is TRBV20-1 and J usage is TRBJ2-5; 9 bases are shared with TRBD1. The CDR3 runs to 15 residues. V was clipped by 5 bases and J by 4 bases; unmatched bases: 11. Germline V gene sequence: CDR1 DFQATT, CDR2 SNEGSKA (reference sequence). The CDR3 region is CSASVTGGMGETQYF. CDR3 nucleotides: TGCAGTGCTTCAGTGACAGGGGGTATGGGAGAGACCCAGTACTTC.

The CDR3 sequence is CASSLEGGRGRGNIQYF. The CDR3 DNA reads TGTGCCAGCAGCTTGGAGGGAGGGAGGGGGCGCGGAAACATTCAGTACTTC. The rearrangement links TRBV7-9 to TRBJ2-4; TRBD1 or TRBD2 may be the D gene (7 bases each). Trimming removed 3 bases from V and 6 bases from J, with 21 bases in between. Germline CDR1 and CDR2: SEHNR and FQNEAQ (reference sequence). CDR3 length equals 17 residues.

In its sample, this clonotype was seen a few times. This sequence joins TRBV11-2 and TRBJ1-2, with D tentatively TRBD1 (5 bases). V gave up 5 bases and J gave up 3 bases, with 16 bases separating them. Germline-derived CDR1 and CDR2 are SGHAT and FQNNGV. The CDR3 loop spans 15 amino acids. The CDR3 DNA sequence: TGTGCCAGCAGCCAGGGTAGGGGAGCAGACTATGGCTACACCTTC. This gives the protein CASSQGRGADYGYTF.

This clonotype was seen more than once but under ten times. This chain connects TRBV7-2 to TRBJ2-3; no firm D call. There are 14 residues in the CDR3. Trimming removed 1 base at V and 0 bases at J, with 5 bases between. In germline, CDR1 is SGHTA, CDR2 FQGNSA. The CDR3 loop reads CASSLGYSTDTQYF. CDR3 bases: TGTGCCAGCAGCTTAGGTTACAGCACAGATACGCAGTATTTT.

The table lists this clonotype with a few counts. The chain links TRBV7-6 to TRBJ2-3; D might be TRBD1 (6 bases). V gave up 4 bases and J gave up 2 bases, with 13 bases separating them. This CDR3 region has 15 residues. Germline CDR1 is SGHVS and CDR2 is FNYEAQ. The CDR3, as DNA: TGTGCCAGCAGCTCAGGGGTTCGTTTCACAGATACGCAGTATTTT. Translating gives CASSSGVRFTDTQYF.

This rearrangement joins TRBV27 to TRBJ1-2, with 9 bases lining up with TRBD1. V lost 6 bases to trimming and J lost 1 base; unmatched junction nucleotides: 6. Germline V gene lookup returns CDR1 MNHEY and CDR2 SMNVEV (reference sequence). There are 15 residues in the CDR3. The CDR3 reads CASSPSTGGNYGYTF. As DNA, the CDR3 is TGTGCCAGCAGCCCATCGACAGGGGGTAACTATGGCTACACCTTC.

This clonotype was counted only a few times. V is TRBV20-1 and J is TRBJ2-5; a possible D gene is TRBD2 (5 bases). This CDR3 is built from 13 residues. V was pared by 5 bases and J by 0 bases, with 10 bases between. The germline CDR1 and CDR2 sequences are DFQATT and SNEGSKA (reference sequence). This CDR3 reads CSALLEYQETQYF. The CDR3 nucleotides read TGCAGTGCTTTACTAGAGTACCAAGAGACCCAGTACTTC.

The J gene is TRBJ1-2, the V gene TRBV29-1; D not certain. Germline values: CDR1 SQVTM, CDR2 ANQGSEA. Trimming removed 7 bases from V and 1 base from J, with 4 bases in between. The CDR3 has 10 residues. The CDR3 is CSAGNYGYTF. CDR3 nucleotides: TGCAGCGCCGGTAACTATGGCTACACCTTC.

This clonotype appeared a few times. The chain is built from TRBV20-1 and TRBJ2-1, with TRBD2 identical over 7 bases. Per germline, CDR1 DFQATT and CDR2 SNEGSKA (reference sequence). The CDR3 loop spans 14 amino acids. J gave up 9 bases and V 1 base, and 9 bases lay outside the gene matches. CDR3 loop: CSARVTGGIGEQFF. DNA for the CDR3: TGCAGTGCTAGAGTGACGGGAGGAATAGGTGAGCAGTTCTTC.

The rearrangement links TRBV3-1 to TRBJ1-3, with D possibly TRBD1 on 6 matching bases. This CDR3 is built from 16 residues. The V and J ends lost 1 base and 0 bases respectively, with 10 bases between them. From germline, CDR1 is LGHDT and CDR2 YNNKEL (reference sequence). The CDR3 sequence: CASSQVGQSSGNTIYF. CDR3 DNA sequence: TGTGCCAGCAGCCAAGTAGGACAGAGCTCTGGAAACACCATATATTTT.

The chain links TRBV4-1 to TRBJ2-1; D not resolved. The CDR3 totals 13 residues. Germline values: CDR1 MGHRA, CDR2 YSYEKL. The ends were cut back, 7 bases at V and 0 bases at J, with 7 bases in the middle. This CDR3 is CASKLSSYNEQFF. CDR3 nucleotides: TGCGCCAGCAAGTTAAGCTCCTACAATGAGCAGTTCTTC.

J is TRBJ1-1 and V is TRBV11-2; the D is unclear. The ends were cut back, 1 base at V and 1 base at J, with 7 bases in the middle. This CDR3 is built from 14 residues. CDR1 SGHAT and CDR2 FQNNGV come from the germline V gene. CDR3 nucleotides: TGTGCCAGCAGCTTAGCTATTAGGAACACTGAAGCTTTCTTT. Translation gives CASSLAIRNTEAFF.

This clonotype has ten or more counts. The DNA of the CDR3 is TGTGCCAGCAGTGGACAGGGGGGACTTTACTCTGGGGCCAACGTCCTGACTTTC. This codes for CASSGQGGLYSGANVLTF. V and J are TRBV5-4 and TRBJ2-6; TRBD1 matches at 10 bases. V shed 5 bases, J shed 0 bases, and the junction held 8 bases outside the gene matches. This CDR3 has 18 amino acids. Germline CDR1 and CDR2: SGHNT and YYREEE (reference sequence).

The chain is built from TRBV6-2 or TRBV6-3 and TRBJ1-5; a weak D match, TRBD1 (5 bases). Deletions cut 10 bases from V and 4 bases from J, with 14 bases between. CDR3 size: 13 residues. In germline, CDR1 is MNHEY, CDR2 SVGEGT. The CDR3: CATGPEANQPQHF. CDR3 in DNA: TGTGCCACGGGACCGGAGGCAAATCAGCCCCAGCATTTT.

The V and J genes are TRBV19 and TRBJ2-2; 12 positions agree with TRBD2. CDR1 is LNHDA and CDR2 is SQIVND in the germline V gene (reference sequence). V shed 6 bases, J shed 7 bases, and the junction held 9 bases outside the gene matches. This CDR3 has 16 amino acids. CDR3 nucleotide sequence: TGTGCCAGTAGCCGACTAGCGGGAGTGAGGGGCGGGGAGCTGTTTTTT. Its translation is CASSRLAGVRGGELFF.

The V call is TRBV23-1, the J call TRBJ2-1; weak D call: TRBD1 (6 bases). TRBV23-1 is flagged as an ORF with uncertain function. CDR3 length equals 13 residues. The V gene lost 0 bases and the J gene lost 7 bases, with 7 bases spanning the gap. The CDR3 DNA is TGCGCCAGCAGTCAATCGGGGACAAATGAGCAGTTCTTC. The encoded protein is CASSQSGTNEQFF.

This rearrangement joins TRBV5-1 to TRBJ2-1; TRBD2 aligns across 7 bases. V trimming: 4 bases; J trimming: 8 bases; junction bases outside the gene matches: 12. The V gene's germline CDR1 is SGHRS and CDR2 YFSETQ. This CDR3 is built from 15 residues. The CDR3 loop is CASSRGRGVVDEQFF. In DNA form, the CDR3 reads TGCGCCAGCAGCCGAGGACGGGGGGTAGTCGATGAGCAGTTCTTC.

The chain employs TRBV6-2 or TRBV6-3 and TRBJ1-5; D remains unclear. The CDR3 runs to 12 residues. With 2 bases removed from V and 7 bases from J, the gap between germline ends came to 6 bases. The germline CDR1 and CDR2 sequences are MNHEY and SVGEGT. The CDR3 protein is CASSYQRQPQHF. CDR3 in DNA: TGTGCCAGCAGTTACCAGCGGCAGCCCCAGCATTTT.

This clonotype occurred many times. The CDR3 sequence is CASSLRGAGGNNEQFF. The DNA of the CDR3 is TGTGCCAGCAGCCTCAGAGGGGCGGGAGGGAATAATGAGCAGTTCTTC. The genes are TRBV7-9 and TRBJ2-1; TRBD2 agrees at 9 bases. Trimming took 5 bases from V and 7 from J; bases not matched to a gene: 12. Germline V gene sequence: CDR1 SEHNR, CDR2 FQNEAQ (reference sequence). The CDR3 consists of 16 residues. Full variable domain (rest looked up from reference TRBV7-9 and TRBJ2-1): DTGVSQNPRHKITKRGQNVTFRCDPISEHNRLYWYRQTLGQGPEFLTYFQNEAQLEKSRLLSDRFSAERPKGSFSTLEIQRTEQGDSAMYLCASSLRGAGGNNEQFFGPGTRLTVL.

This chain joins TRBV20-1 and TRBJ2-1; the D gene is possibly TRBD2 (6 bases). The CDR3 is made up of 13 amino acids. Trimming removed 7 bases at V and 3 bases at J, with 13 bases between. Per germline, CDR1 DFQATT and CDR2 SNEGSKA (reference sequence). This CDR3 reads CSESGLNYNEQFF. The CDR3 DNA sequence: TGCAGTGAATCTGGACTAAACTACAATGAGCAGTTCTTC.

The chain has TRBV7-9 and TRBJ2-1; no clear D gene. The CDR3 contains 13 residues. V gave up 3 bases and J gave up 5 bases, with 8 bases separating them. CDR1 and CDR2 from the germline V gene are SEHNR and FQNEAQ (reference sequence). CDR3 coding DNA: TGTGCCAGCAGCTTCCAGACGAACAATGAGCAGTTCTTC. This codes for CASSFQTNNEQFF.

The chain uses TRBV11-2 and TRBJ1-6; tentative D call: TRBD1 (6 bases). Germline V gene sequence: CDR1 SGHAT, CDR2 FQNNGV. The CDR3 is 18 residues long. Trimming removed 0 bases at V and 0 bases at J, with 12 bases between. The DNA for the CDR3 is TGTGCCAGCAGCTTAGAGGTCGGGACAAGCTCCTATAATTCACCCCTCCACTTT. Protein product: CASSLEVGTSSYNSPLHF.

Only a few counts were recorded for this clonotype. V usage is TRBV18 and J usage is TRBJ2-3; no clear D gene. V lost 3 bases and J 2 bases, leaving 6 bases between the germline ends. Germline CDR1 and CDR2: KGHSH and LQKENI. This CDR3 is 13 amino acids long. As DNA, the CDR3 is TGTGCCAGCTCACCGGACCCCACAGATACGCAGTATTTT. Translation gives CASSPDPTDTQYF.

The table lists this clonotype with many counts. The CDR3 DNA follows: TGTGCCAGCAGCTTCTACCTGAACACTGAAGCTTTCTTT. This sequence encodes CASSFYLNTEAFF. The chain couples TRBV7-6 to TRBJ1-1; D is unresolved. Per germline, CDR1 SGHVS and CDR2 FNYEAQ. This CDR3 comprises 13 residues. Trimming cost V 3 bases and J 0 bases, with 5 bases left between them.

This rearrangement joins TRBV2 to TRBJ2-5; 8 bases line up with TRBD2. Germline V gene data show CDR1 as SNHLY and CDR2 as FYNNEI. This CDR3 has 14 residues. V was clipped by 2 bases and J by 1 base; unmatched bases: 0. The CDR3 nucleotides read TGTGCCAGCAGTGAAACTAGCGGCCAAGAGACCCAGTACTTC. Translating gives CASSETSGQETQYF.